This TCR beta chain is drawn from a study of CD8 T cells in Susac syndrome. Study at large: Patients with Susac syndrome, at blood draw, were therapy-naive, on corticosteroids, or on intravenous immunoglobulin alone.

Study observations and caveats: The study's TCR sequencing and HLA analysis drew on a certain number of individuals. That number was acknowledged as relatively small.

In this sample, this clonotype turned up a few times. What it recognizes is unknown. Sequencing targeted TCR beta in T cells from blood (CD8+ and CD4+). Germline V CDR1 and CDR2: SEHNR, FQNEAQ (reference sequence). The CDR3 is made up of 14 amino acids. With 1 base clipped from V and 4 bases from J, the junction kept 1 base outside the gene matches. An amount of RNA that ranged from roughly 0.45 to 1 ug was reverse transcribed with random hexamers. Across 54 Vbeta and 13 Jbeta, immunoSEQ multiplex PCR amplified TCR beta CDR3. Each CDR3 protein gets one entry after TCRdb re-called the immunoSEQ multiplex PCR reads with MiXCR. Altogether hundreds of thousands of distinct CDR3 sequences are present, almost 97% being singletons, with the ten largest covering about 0.1%.

The chain has TRBV7-9 and TRBJ1-1, with TRBD1 identical over 9 bases. This TCR derives from a human donor with Susac syndrome. Input material: CD4+ T cells from PBMCs. The CDR3, as DNA: TGTGCCAGCAGCTTAGTGACAGGGGGCACTGAAGCTTTCTTT. Translating gives CASSLVTGGTEAFF.